This T cell receptor beta chain stems from a study of control samples from healthy donors and cancer patients. CDR3 size: 11 residues. Trimming cost V 3 bases and J 11 bases, with 11 bases left between them. Clones were read by immunoSEQ multiplex PCR, and TCRdb kept only the in-frame ones, dropping some. The sample contains 150,000 to 200,000 clones, roughly 95% of which appear only once. This receptor was taken from a woman in her 30s in good health. The specimen was blood. The genes are TRBV12-3 or TRBV12-4 and TRBJ2-7; D gene unclear. The CDR3 sequence is CASSLGRRKYF. CDR3 nucleotide sequence: TGTGCCAGCAGTTTGGGAAGGCGGAAGTACTTC.